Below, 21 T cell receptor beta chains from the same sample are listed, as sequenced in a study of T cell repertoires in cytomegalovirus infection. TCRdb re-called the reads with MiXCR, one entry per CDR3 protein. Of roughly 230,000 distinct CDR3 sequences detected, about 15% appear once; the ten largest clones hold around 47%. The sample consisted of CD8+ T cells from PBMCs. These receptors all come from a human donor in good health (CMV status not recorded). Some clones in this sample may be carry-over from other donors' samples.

CDR3 nucleotide sequence: TGTGCCAGCAATGAGGGGGCGAACTATGGCTACACCTTC. It translates to CASNEGANYGYTF. This rearrangement joins TRBV25-1 to TRBJ1-2; 7 nucleotides align to TRBD1. The CDR3 loop spans 13 amino acids. Germline V CDR1 and CDR2: MGHDK, SYGVNS. V lost 7 bases to trimming and J lost 2 bases; unmatched junction nucleotides: 4.

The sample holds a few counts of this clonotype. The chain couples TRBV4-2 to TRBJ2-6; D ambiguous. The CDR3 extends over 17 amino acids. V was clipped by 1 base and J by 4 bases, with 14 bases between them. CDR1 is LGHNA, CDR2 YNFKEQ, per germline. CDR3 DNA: TGTGCCAGCAGCCAAGTATCATGCCCATGCGGGGCCAACGTCCTGACTTTC. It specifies CASSQVSCPCGANVLTF.

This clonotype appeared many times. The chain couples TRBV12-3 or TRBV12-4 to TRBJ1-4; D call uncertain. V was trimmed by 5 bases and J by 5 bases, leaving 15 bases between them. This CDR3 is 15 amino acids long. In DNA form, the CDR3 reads TGTGCCAGCAGTACGAACATAATGGAAAATGAAAAACTGTTTTTT. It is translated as CASSTNIMENEKLFF.

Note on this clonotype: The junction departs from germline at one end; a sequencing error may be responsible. CDR3 amino acids: CSVEERRGPIF. DNA of the CDR3: TGCAGCGTGGAGGAACGGCGGGGGCCAATCTTC. The chain combines TRBV29-1 with TRBJ2-7, with D possibly TRBD2 on 7 matching bases. Germline lookup yields CDR1 SQVTM and CDR2 ANQGSEA. The CDR3 sequence is 11 residues long.

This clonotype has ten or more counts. Written as DNA, the CDR3 is TGTGCCAGCAGCTTAGCCACAGGCTTTCAAGAGACCCAGTACTTC. This translates into CASSLATGFQETQYF. The chain joins TRBV7-2 to TRBJ2-5, with D possibly being TRBD1 (5 bases). Trimming removed 0 bases from V and 2 bases from J, with 10 bases in between. Germline-derived CDR1 and CDR2 are SGHTA and FQGNSA. The CDR3 has 15 amino acids.

The CDR3 DNA sequence: TGTGCCAGCAGCTTTCCAGGGTTCACTGAAGCTTTCTTT. Amino acids: CASSFPGFTEAFF. The V call is TRBV12-3 or TRBV12-4, the J call TRBJ1-1; weak D call: TRBD1 (5 bases). The CDR3 length is 13 residues. The ends were cut back, 6 bases at V and 4 bases at J, with 12 bases in the middle.

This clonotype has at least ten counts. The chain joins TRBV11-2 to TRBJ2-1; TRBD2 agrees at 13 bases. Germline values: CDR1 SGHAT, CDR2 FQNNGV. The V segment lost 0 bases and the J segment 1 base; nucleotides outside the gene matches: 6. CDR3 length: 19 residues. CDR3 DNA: TGTGCCAGCAGCTTAGATCTACTAGCGGGGGGGCCATCCTACAATGAGCAGTTCTTC. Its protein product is CASSLDLLAGGPSYNEQFF.

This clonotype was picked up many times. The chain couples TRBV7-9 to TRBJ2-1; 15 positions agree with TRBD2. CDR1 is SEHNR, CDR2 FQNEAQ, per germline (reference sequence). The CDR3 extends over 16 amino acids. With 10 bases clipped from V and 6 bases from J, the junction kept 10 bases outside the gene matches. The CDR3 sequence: CATGTSGGPLINEQFF. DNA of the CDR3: TGTGCCACCGGGACTAGCGGGGGGCCATTAATCAATGAGCAGTTCTTC.

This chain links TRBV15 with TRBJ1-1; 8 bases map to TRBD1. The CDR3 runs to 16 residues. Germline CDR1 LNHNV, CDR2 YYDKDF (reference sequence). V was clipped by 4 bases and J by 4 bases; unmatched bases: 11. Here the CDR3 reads CATSNGQGWMGTEAFF. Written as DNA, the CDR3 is TGTGCCACCAGCAACGGACAGGGATGGATGGGCACTGAAGCTTTCTTT.

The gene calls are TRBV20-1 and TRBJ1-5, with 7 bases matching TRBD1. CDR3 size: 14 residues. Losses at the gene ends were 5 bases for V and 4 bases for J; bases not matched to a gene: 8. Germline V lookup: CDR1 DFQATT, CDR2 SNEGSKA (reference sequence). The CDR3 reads CSAVLGTENQPQHF. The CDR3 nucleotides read TGCAGTGCTGTACTTGGGACAGAGAATCAGCCCCAGCATTTT.

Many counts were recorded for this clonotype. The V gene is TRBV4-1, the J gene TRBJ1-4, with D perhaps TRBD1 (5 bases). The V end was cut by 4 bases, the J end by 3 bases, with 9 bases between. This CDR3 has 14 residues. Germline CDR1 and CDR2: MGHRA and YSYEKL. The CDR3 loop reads CASSPGDPNEKLFF. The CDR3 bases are TGCGCCAGCAGCCCCGGGGACCCTAATGAAAAACTGTTTTTT.

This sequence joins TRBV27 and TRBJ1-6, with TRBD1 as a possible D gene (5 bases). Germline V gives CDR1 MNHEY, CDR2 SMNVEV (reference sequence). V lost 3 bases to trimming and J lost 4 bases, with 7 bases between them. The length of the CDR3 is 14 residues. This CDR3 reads CASSLTAYNSPLHF. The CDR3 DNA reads TGTGCCAGCAGTTTGACAGCTTATAATTCACCCCTCCACTTT.

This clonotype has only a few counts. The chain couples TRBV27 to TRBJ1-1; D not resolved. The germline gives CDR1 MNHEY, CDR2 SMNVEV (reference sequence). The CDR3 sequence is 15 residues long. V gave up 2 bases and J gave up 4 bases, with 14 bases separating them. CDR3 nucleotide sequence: TGTGCCAGCAGTTTAGCGGGAGAGAAGGTCACTGAAGCTTTCTTT. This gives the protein CASSLAGEKVTEAFF.

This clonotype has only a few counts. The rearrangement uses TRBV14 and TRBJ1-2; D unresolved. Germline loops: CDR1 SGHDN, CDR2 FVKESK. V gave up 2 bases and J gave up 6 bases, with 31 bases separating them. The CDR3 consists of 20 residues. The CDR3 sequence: CASSQKGRESGGKFKDGYTF. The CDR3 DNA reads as TGTGCCAGCAGCCAAAAGGGAAGAGAGTCGGGCGGCAAGTTTAAGGATGGCTACACCTTC.

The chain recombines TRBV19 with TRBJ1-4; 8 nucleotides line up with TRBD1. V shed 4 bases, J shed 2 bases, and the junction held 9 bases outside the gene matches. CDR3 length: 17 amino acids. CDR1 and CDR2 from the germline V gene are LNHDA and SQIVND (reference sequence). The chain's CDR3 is CASSTERGQGTNEKLFF. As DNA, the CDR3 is TGTGCCAGTAGTACCGAGCGCGGACAGGGCACTAATGAAAAACTGTTTTTT. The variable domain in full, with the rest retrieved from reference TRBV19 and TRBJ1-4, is DGGITQSPKYLFRKEGQNVTLSCEQNLNHDAMYWYRQDPGQGLRLIYYSQIVNDFQKGDIAEGYSVSREKKESFPLTVTSAQKNPTAFYLCASSTERGQGTNEKLFFGSGTQLSVL.

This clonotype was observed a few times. The CDR3: CASTRGVNEKLFF. The CDR3 DNA is TGTGCCAGCACCCGGGGGGTTAATGAAAAACTGTTTTTT. The chain joins TRBV7-9 to TRBJ1-4, with a tentative D call TRBD1 (5 bases). Germline V CDR1 and CDR2: SEHNR, FQNEAQ (reference sequence). V shed 7 bases and J shed 4 bases, with 10 bases lying between them. CDR3 length: 13 residues.

CDR3 residues: CASSLTGGADYGYTF. The CDR3 nucleotides are TGTGCCAGCAGTTTGACCGGGGGCGCGGACTATGGCTACACCTTC. The chain uses TRBV28 and TRBJ1-2; D perhaps matches TRBD1 (6 bases). The CDR3 contains 15 residues. V lost 3 bases and J 3 bases, leaving 14 bases between the germline ends. CDR1 and CDR2 (germline): MDHEN, SYDVKM.

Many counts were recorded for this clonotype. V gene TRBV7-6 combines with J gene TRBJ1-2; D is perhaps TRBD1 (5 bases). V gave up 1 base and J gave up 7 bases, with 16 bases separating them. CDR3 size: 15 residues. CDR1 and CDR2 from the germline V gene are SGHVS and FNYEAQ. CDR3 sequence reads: CASSLGFGTPSGYTF. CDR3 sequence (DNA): TGTGCCAGCAGCTTAGGGTTCGGGACTCCATCTGGCTACACCTTC.

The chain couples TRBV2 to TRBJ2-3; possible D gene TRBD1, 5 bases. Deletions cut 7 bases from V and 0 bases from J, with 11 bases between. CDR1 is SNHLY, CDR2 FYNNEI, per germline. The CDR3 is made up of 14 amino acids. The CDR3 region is CASTQTASTDTQYF. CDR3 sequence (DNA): TGTGCCAGCACTCAGACAGCTAGCACAGATACGCAGTATTTT.

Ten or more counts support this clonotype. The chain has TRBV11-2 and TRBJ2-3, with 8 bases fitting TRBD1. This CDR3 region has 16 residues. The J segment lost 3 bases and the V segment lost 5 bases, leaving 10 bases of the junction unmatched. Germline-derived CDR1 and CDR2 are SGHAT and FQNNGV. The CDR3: CASSAGRTGSTDTQYF. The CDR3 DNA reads TGTGCCAGCAGCGCAGGACGGACAGGGTCGACAGATACGCAGTATTTT. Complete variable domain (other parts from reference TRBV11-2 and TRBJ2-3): EAGVAQSPRYKIIEKRQSVAFWCNPISGHATLYWYQQILGQGPKLLIQFQNNGVVDDSQLPKDRFSAERLKGVDSTLKIQPAKLEDSAVYLCASSAGRTGSTDTQYFGPGTRLTVL.

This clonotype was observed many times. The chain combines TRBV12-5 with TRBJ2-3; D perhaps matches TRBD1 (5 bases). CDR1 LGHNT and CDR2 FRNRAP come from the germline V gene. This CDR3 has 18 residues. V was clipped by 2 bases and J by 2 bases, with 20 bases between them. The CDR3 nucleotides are TGTGCTAGTGGTTTGCAACCCTGGACAAACTTCTTCACAGATACGCAGTATTTT. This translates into CASGLQPWTNFFTDTQYF.